A single sample is the source of the 27 T cell receptor beta chains below, sequenced in a study of CD8 T cells in Susac syndrome. Random hexamers primed reverse transcription of about 0.45 to 1 ug RNA. Each CDR3 protein gets one entry after TCRdb re-called the immunoSEQ multiplex PCR reads with MiXCR. The sample lists approximately 120,000 distinct CDR3 sequences, roughly 93% occurring once. The source material was CD8+ T cells from PBMCs. The receptors were gathered from a human donor with multiple sclerosis.

This clonotype was picked up one time. The chain employs TRBV12-3 or TRBV12-4 and TRBJ2-7, with 7 bases identical to TRBD2. V trimming: 3 bases; J trimming: 2 bases; junction bases outside the gene matches: 7. The CDR3 has 15 amino acids. This CDR3 reads CASSLSGEWAYEQYF. The CDR3 coding sequence is TGTGCCAGCAGTTTGAGCGGGGAGTGGGCCTACGAGCAGTACTTC.

The chain carries TRBV12-3 or TRBV12-4 and TRBJ2-2; TRBD1 is a possible D gene (6 bases). The length of the CDR3 is 16 residues. Between the trimmed V and J ends, which lost 6 bases and 1 base, there was a span of 15 bases. The CDR3 spells CASSFPGHLNTGELFF. CDR3 coding DNA: TGTGCCAGCAGCTTCCCGGGACACTTGAACACCGGGGAGCTGTTTTTT.

This chain uses TRBV20-1 with TRBJ2-7; no clear D. The CDR3 length is 14 residues. CDR1 is DFQATT and CDR2 is SNEGSKA in the germline V gene (reference sequence). V was trimmed by 6 bases and J by 2 bases, leaving 17 bases between them. The CDR3 DNA follows: TGCAGTGCCGCCGACGGACGTAGACCCTACGAGCAGTACGTC. It is translated as CSAADGRRPYEQYV.

The rearrangement links TRBV19 to TRBJ2-5, with 11 bases that match TRBD1. From germline, CDR1 is LNHDA and CDR2 SQIVND (reference sequence). V shed 2 bases, J shed 4 bases, and the junction held 6 bases outside the gene matches. The length of the CDR3 is 16 residues. The CDR3 DNA follows: TGTGCCAGTAGTATACTCGGACAGGGGGCGGGAGAGACCCAGTACTTC. This translates into CASSILGQGAGETQYF.

The gene calls are TRBV7-2 and TRBJ1-6; 7 bases map to TRBD1. CDR3 length: 14 residues. Germline V gene lookup returns CDR1 SGHTA and CDR2 FQGNSA. The trim removed 3 bases at V and 7 bases at J, leaving 3 bases unmatched. The CDR3 DNA follows: TGTGCCAGCAGCTTCGGGACAGTAAATTCACCCCTCCACTTT. This sequence encodes CASSFGTVNSPLHF.

The chain recombines TRBV27 with TRBJ1-5, with a tentative D call TRBD1 (5 bases). Germline V gene sequence: CDR1 MNHEY, CDR2 SMNVEV (reference sequence). The V gene lost 0 bases and the J gene lost 4 bases, with 10 bases spanning the gap. The CDR3 has 15 residues. The CDR3 region is CASSLSWQGNQPQHF. The CDR3 bases are TGTGCCAGCAGTTTATCGTGGCAGGGAAATCAGCCCCAGCATTTT.

The rearrangement joins TRBV24-1 to TRBJ2-1; perhaps D is TRBD1 or TRBD2 (6 bases each). In germline, CDR1 is KGHDR, CDR2 SFDVKD. V dropped 9 bases and J dropped 8 bases, with 16 bases sitting between them. This CDR3 has 13 residues. CDR3 sequence (DNA): TGTGCCACCCGTCTTTCGGGGGCGGATGAGCAGTTCTTC. Protein sequence: CATRLSGADEQFF.

The V gene is TRBV5-4, the J gene TRBJ2-3; D gene uncertain. The CDR3 length is 12 residues. Trimming shortened V by 7 bases and J by 2 bases, and 8 bases separated the two germline ends. The germline CDR1 and CDR2 sequences are SGHNT and YYREEE (reference sequence). CDR3 region: CASSTITDTQYF. CDR3 in DNA: TGTGCCAGCTCGACGATCACAGATACGCAGTATTTT.

The rearrangement joins TRBV4-1 to TRBJ2-7, with 7 nucleotides matching TRBD1. CDR3 length: 15 amino acids. J gave up 0 bases and V 3 bases, and 5 bases lay outside the gene matches. Germline lookup yields CDR1 MGHRA and CDR2 YSYEKL. Here the CDR3 reads CASSHRGFNSYEQYF. The DNA for the CDR3 is TGCGCCAGCAGCCACAGGGGGTTTAACTCCTACGAGCAGTACTTC.

The chain recombines TRBV20-1 with TRBJ1-3, with 11 bases aligning to TRBD1. The CDR3 covers 15 residues. The V and J ends lost 3 bases and 2 bases, in that order; junction bases with no gene match: 3. CDR1 DFQATT and CDR2 SNEGSKA come from the germline V gene (reference sequence). This chain's CDR3 is CSARDRGRTGNTIYF. CDR3 nucleotide sequence: TGCAGTGCTAGGGACAGGGGGCGGACTGGAAACACCATATATTTT.

This clonotype was seen a single time. V and J are TRBV5-6 and TRBJ1-1; no firm D call. Deletions cut 4 bases from V and 0 bases from J, with 16 bases between. Germline assignment: CDR1 SGHDT and CDR2 YYEEEE. This CDR3 contains 16 residues. CDR3 nucleotides: TGTGCCAGCAGCAGAGCTAAAATGGGGATGAACACTGAAGCTTTCTTT. It specifies CASSRAKMGMNTEAFF.

This clonotype was seen once. V usage is TRBV4-1 and J usage is TRBJ2-7, with TRBD1 matching 10 bases. This CDR3 comprises 15 residues. The germline V gene has CDR1 MGHRA and CDR2 YSYEKL. After removal of 4 bases from V and 2 bases from J, the junction contained 5 bases not matched to a gene. CDR3 sequence: CASSPVGTGAYEQYF. CDR3 nucleotide sequence: TGCGCCAGCAGCCCCGTTGGGACAGGGGCCTACGAGCAGTACTTC.

The chain joins TRBV9 to TRBJ2-5; D gene unclear. Germline loops: CDR1 SGDLS, CDR2 YYNGEE. V was cut by 3 bases and J by 2 bases, with 5 bases left in between. This CDR3 contains 12 residues. The CDR3 protein is CASSARQETQYF. Here the CDR3 DNA reads TGTGCCAGCAGCGCGCGTCAAGAGACCCAGTACTTC.

This rearrangement joins TRBV19 to TRBJ1-1; tentative D call: TRBD1 (5 bases). The germline V and J ends were trimmed by 7 bases and 4 bases, with 10 bases remaining between them. CDR1 and CDR2 (germline): LNHDA, SQIVND (reference sequence). CDR3 size: 12 residues. The DNA of the CDR3 is TGTGCCAGTACCTCAGGGAGCACTGAAGCTTTCTTT. Protein product: CASTSGSTEAFF.

The rearrangement links TRBV9 to TRBJ2-3, with a weak D call TRBD1 (5 bases). This CDR3 is built from 15 residues. CDR1 is SGDLS, CDR2 YYNGEE, per germline. Trimming pared 0 bases from V and 4 bases from J, leaving 12 bases between. CDR3 nucleotides: TGTGCCAGCAGCGTAGAGGGGCTGGGTCCAGATACGCAGTATTTT. This sequence encodes CASSVEGLGPDTQYF.

This chain connects TRBV12-3 or TRBV12-4 to TRBJ2-6; D unresolved. Between the trimmed V and J ends, which lost 5 bases and 2 bases, there was a span of 4 bases. The CDR3 contains 13 residues. The CDR3 region is CASSDPGANVLTF. CDR3 nucleotides: TGTGCCAGCAGTGACCCTGGGGCCAACGTCCTGACTTTC.

V and J are TRBV5-6 and TRBJ2-7; tentative D call: TRBD2 (6 bases). Germline V gene data show CDR1 as SGHDT and CDR2 as YYEEEE. Trimming removed 4 bases at V and 3 bases at J, with 11 bases between. The CDR3 length is 13 residues. CDR3 sequence: CASSAGTYYEQYF. The CDR3 DNA reads as TGTGCCAGCAGCGCGGGGACCTACTACGAGCAGTACTTC.

The chain uses TRBV27 and TRBJ1-1, with D maybe TRBD1 (5 bases). This CDR3 contains 17 residues. Germline assignment: CDR1 MNHEY and CDR2 SMNVEV (reference sequence). Deletions cut 5 bases from V and 6 bases from J, with 25 bases between. CDR3 sequence (DNA): TGTGCCAGCAGTCCGAAGACACTCTGGGGGTCTCGAGCTGAAGCTTTCTTT. This sequence encodes CASSPKTLWGSRAEAFF.

The chain carries TRBV23-1 and TRBJ2-7, with TRBD1 as a possible D gene (6 bases). TRBV23-1 is designated an ORF whose function remains uncertain. V shed 2 bases and J shed 3 bases, with 14 bases lying between them. This CDR3 comprises 15 residues. The CDR3 spells CASSQDSAGDYEQYF. The CDR3 DNA is TGCGCCAGCAGTCAAGATTCGGCAGGGGACTACGAGCAGTACTTC.

This clonotype was recorded only once. The CDR3 DNA is TGTGCCAGCAGCGGGGGGGACCAAGAGACCCAGTACTTC. It encodes CASSGGDQETQYF. This chain links TRBV9 with TRBJ2-5; D is perhaps TRBD2 (6 bases). Germline loops: CDR1 SGDLS, CDR2 YYNGEE. V was pared by 3 bases and J by 0 bases, with 6 bases between. This CDR3 comprises 13 residues.

This chain connects TRBV29-1 to TRBJ2-4; D may match TRBD1 or TRBD2 (5 bases each). The CDR3 has 12 residues. Trimming took off 4 bases at V and 9 bases at J, with 13 bases between the two ends. CDR1 and CDR2 (germline): SQVTM, ANQGSEA. The CDR3 DNA is TGCAGCGTTGGAGGGGAGAGGGGCATTCAGTACTTC. It codes for CSVGGERGIQYF.

The genes are TRBV30 and TRBJ1-5; the D gene is possibly TRBD1 (5 bases). The CDR3 sequence is 14 residues long. The germline gives CDR1 GTSNPN, CDR2 SVGIG (reference sequence). The V end lost 2 bases, the J end lost 1 base, and 9 bases lay between the germline ends. CDR3 bases: TGTGCCTGGAGTCCCCGGGACAGCAATCAGCCCCAGCATTTT. This codes for CAWSPRDSNQPQHF.

The rearrangement links TRBV20-1 to TRBJ1-5; 9 bases match TRBD1. The CDR3 loop spans 14 amino acids. The germline CDR1 and CDR2 sequences are DFQATT and SNEGSKA (reference sequence). With 3 bases clipped from V and 7 bases from J, the junction kept 7 bases outside the gene matches. The CDR3 protein is CSARGQGRGQPQHF. The CDR3 nucleotides read TGCAGTGCTAGGGGACAGGGCCGGGGGCAGCCCCAGCATTTT.

The CDR3 reads CASSYSPRVAGGPGYEQFF. In DNA form, the CDR3 reads TGTGCCAGCAGTTACTCGCCTAGGGTAGCGGGAGGGCCTGGCTATGAGCAGTTCTTC. This rearrangement joins TRBV6-5 to TRBJ2-1, with 11 bases lining up with TRBD2. This CDR3 comprises 19 residues. Looked up from germline, CDR1 is MNHEY and CDR2 is SVGAGI. V gave up 0 bases and J gave up 8 bases; unmatched junction bases: 15.

The chain recombines TRBV4-1 with TRBJ2-1, with D unresolved. This CDR3 has 14 amino acids. Germline CDR1 reads MGHRA; CDR2 reads YSYEKL. The V end was cut by 1 base, the J end by 8 bases, with 12 bases between. The CDR3: CASSQAPVHDEQFF. The CDR3 DNA is TGCGCCAGCAGCCAAGCCCCGGTCCACGATGAGCAGTTCTTC.

CDR3 bases: TGTGCCAGCAGCTCTGGGGGGGGGCCATTTGGGCTGCCTACACAGTATTTT. This gives the protein CASSSGGGPFGLPTQYF. The rearrangement links TRBV5-4 to TRBJ2-3, with a tentative D call TRBD2 (7 bases). Germline CDR1 and CDR2: SGHNT and YYREEE (reference sequence). Trimming shortened V by 3 bases and J by 12 bases, and 29 bases separated the two germline ends. The CDR3 is made up of 17 amino acids.

The rearrangement links TRBV6-1 to TRBJ2-7, with D possibly matching TRBD2 (5 bases). The CDR3 extends over 13 amino acids. The germline gives CDR1 MNHNS, CDR2 SASEGT. Trimming took 2 bases from V and 3 from J, leaving 8 bases between them. The CDR3 loop reads CASSETAGYEQYV. The CDR3 DNA sequence: TGTGCCAGCAGTGAAACGGCGGGCTACGAGCAGTACGTC.